This TCR beta chain was recovered during a study of OX40 agonist ivuxolimab in advanced cancers. Study at large: There were three patients with partial responses, one having hepatocellular carcinoma and two cutaneous melanoma.

On this clone: Antigen specificity is unknown.

V was pared by 6 bases and J by 4 bases, with 18 bases of the junction left unmatched. The germline V gene encodes CDR1 MGHDK and CDR2 SYGVNS. CDR3 length: 17 amino acids. Produced via immunoSEQ multiplex PCR; TCRdb's table is partial and in-frame only. Here the sample spans more than 55,000 clones, less than 85% being singletons. Findings and caveats of the study: Clonal expansion was seen in CD4+ and CD8+ blood T cells by week 6 at 0.1 to 3.0 mg/kg. Partial responders treated at 0.1-3.0 mg/kg exhibited clonal expansion among the lowest measured. CD8+ T cells were the subset that, on average, had more expanded clones than CD4+.

The material sequenced was CD4+ or CD8+ T cells sorted from blood, taken in a trial of the OX40 agonist ivuxolimab. The V and J genes are TRBV25-1 and TRBJ2-7; 7 bases line up with TRBD1. The source is an adult with an advanced solid tumor such as melanoma, head and neck, liver or kidney cancer. CDR3 region: CASSSTGWGILPYEQYF. CDR3 in DNA: TGTGCCAGCAGCTCGACAGGGTGGGGGATTCTCCCATACGAGCAGTACTTC.